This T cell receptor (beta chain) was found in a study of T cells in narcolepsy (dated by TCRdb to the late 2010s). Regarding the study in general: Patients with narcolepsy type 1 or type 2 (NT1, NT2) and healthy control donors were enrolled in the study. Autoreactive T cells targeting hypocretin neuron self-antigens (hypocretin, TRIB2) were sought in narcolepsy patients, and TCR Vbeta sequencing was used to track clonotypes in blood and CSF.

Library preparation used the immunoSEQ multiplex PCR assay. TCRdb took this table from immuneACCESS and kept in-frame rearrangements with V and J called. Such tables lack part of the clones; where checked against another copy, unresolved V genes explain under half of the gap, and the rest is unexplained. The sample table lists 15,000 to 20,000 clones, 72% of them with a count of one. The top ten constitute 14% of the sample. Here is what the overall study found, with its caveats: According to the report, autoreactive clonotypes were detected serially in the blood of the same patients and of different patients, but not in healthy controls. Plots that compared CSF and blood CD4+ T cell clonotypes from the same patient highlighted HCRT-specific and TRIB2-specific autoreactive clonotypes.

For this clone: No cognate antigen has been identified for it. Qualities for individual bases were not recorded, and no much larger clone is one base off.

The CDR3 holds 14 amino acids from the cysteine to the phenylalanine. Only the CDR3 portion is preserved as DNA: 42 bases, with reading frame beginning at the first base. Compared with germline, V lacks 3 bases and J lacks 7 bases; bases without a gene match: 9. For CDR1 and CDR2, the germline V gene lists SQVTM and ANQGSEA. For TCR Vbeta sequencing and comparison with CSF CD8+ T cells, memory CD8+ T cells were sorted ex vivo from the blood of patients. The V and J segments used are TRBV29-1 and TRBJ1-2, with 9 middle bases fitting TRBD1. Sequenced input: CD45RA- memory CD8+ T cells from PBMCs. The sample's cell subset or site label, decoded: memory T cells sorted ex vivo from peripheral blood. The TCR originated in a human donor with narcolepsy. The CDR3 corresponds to CSVDGQGSNFGYTF. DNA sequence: TGCAGCGTTGACGGACAGGGGTCAAATTTTGGCTACACCTTC.